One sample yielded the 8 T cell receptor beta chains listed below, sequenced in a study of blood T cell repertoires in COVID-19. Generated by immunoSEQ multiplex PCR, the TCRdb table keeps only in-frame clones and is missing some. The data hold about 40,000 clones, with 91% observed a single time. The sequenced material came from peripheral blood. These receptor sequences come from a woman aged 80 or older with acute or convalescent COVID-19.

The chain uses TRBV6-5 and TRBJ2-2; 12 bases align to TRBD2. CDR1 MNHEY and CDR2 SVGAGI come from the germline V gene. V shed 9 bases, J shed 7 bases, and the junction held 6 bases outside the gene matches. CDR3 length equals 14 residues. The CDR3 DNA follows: TGTGCCAGTGGACTAGCGGGGTGGGACGGGGAGCTGTTTTTT. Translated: CASGLAGWDGELFF.

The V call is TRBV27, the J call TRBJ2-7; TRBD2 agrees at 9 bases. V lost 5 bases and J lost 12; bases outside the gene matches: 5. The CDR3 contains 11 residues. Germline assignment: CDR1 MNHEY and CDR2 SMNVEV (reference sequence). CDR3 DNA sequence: TGTGCCAGCAGTACGGCGGGGGGGCTGTACTTC. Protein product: CASSTAGGLYF.

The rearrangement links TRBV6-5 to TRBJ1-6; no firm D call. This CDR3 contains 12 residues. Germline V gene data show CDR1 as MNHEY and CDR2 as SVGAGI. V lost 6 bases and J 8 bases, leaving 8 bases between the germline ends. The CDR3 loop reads CASRGGHSPLHF. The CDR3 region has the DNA TGTGCCAGCAGGGGAGGCCATTCACCCCTCCACTTT.

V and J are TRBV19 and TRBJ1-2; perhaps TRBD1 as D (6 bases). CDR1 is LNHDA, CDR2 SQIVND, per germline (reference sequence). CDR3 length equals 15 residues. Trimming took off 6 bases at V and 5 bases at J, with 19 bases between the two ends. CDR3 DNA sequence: TGTGCCAGTAGGACCGTACAGGGATTCGAGTATGGCTACACCTTC. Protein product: CASRTVQGFEYGYTF.

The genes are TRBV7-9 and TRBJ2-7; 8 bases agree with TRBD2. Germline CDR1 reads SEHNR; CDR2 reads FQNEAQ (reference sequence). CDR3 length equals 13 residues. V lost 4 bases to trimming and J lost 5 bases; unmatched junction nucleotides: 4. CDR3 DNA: TGTGCCAGCAGCTCGGGGGGGCCGGACGAGCAGTACTTC. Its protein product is CASSSGGPDEQYF. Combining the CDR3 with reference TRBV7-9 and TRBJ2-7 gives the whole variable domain DTGVSQNPRHKITKRGQNVTFRCDPISEHNRLYWYRQTLGQGPEFLTYFQNEAQLEKSRLLSDRFSAERPKGSFSTLEIQRTEQGDSAMYLCASSSGGPDEQYFGPGTRLTVT.

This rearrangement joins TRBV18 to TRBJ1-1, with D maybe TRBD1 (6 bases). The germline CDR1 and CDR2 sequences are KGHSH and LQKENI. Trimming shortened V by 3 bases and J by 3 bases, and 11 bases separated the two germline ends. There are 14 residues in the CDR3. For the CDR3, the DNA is TGTGCCAGCTCACCGGGACACGGCGACACTGAAGCTTTCTTT. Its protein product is CASSPGHGDTEAFF.

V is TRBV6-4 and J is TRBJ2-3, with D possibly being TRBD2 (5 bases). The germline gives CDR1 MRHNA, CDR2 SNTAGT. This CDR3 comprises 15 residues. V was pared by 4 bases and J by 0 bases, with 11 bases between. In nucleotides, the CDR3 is TGTGCCAGCAGTGCCGGGCGGGCTAGCACAGATACGCAGTATTTT. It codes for CASSAGRASTDTQYF.

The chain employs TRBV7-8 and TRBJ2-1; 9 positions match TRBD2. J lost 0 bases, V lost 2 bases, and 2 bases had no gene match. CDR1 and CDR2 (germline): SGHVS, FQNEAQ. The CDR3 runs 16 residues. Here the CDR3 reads CASSLWRGGSYNEQFF. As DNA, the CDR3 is TGTGCCAGCAGCTTATGGCGGGGGGGCTCCTACAATGAGCAGTTCTTC.